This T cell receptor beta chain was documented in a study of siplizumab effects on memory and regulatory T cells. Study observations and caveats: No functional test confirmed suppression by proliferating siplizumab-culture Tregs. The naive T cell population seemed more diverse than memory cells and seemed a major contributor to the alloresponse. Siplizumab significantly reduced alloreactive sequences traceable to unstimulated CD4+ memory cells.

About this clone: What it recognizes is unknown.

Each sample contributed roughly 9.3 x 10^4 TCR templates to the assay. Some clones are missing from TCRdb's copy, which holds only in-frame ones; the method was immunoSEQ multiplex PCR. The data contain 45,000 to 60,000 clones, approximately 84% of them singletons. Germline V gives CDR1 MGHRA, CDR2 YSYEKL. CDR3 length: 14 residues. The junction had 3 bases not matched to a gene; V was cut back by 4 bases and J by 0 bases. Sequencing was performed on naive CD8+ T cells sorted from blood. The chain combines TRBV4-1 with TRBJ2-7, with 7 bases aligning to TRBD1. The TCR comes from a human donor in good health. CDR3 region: CASSPTGYSYEQYF. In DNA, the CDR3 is TGCGCCAGCAGCCCGACAGGGTACTCCTACGAGCAGTACTTC.